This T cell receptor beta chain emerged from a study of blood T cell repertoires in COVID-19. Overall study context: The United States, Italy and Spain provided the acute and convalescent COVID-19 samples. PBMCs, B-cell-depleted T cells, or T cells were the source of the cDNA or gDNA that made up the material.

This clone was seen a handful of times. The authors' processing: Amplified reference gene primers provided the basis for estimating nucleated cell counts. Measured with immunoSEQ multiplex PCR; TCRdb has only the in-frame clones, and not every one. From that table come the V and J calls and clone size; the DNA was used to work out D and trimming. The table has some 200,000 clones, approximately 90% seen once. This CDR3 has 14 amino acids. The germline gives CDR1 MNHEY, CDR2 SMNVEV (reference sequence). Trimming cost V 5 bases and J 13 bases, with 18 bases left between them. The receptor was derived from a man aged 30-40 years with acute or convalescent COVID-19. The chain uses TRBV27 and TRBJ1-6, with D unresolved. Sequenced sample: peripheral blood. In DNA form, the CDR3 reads TGTGCCAGCAGTGAAGACCAAATCCAGGCGCCCCTCCACTTT. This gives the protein CASSEDQIQAPLHF.